This TCR beta chain derives from a study of T-cell reconstitution after alpha-beta-depleted transplantation in children. Broader study findings: One year post-transplant, T-cell counts and diversity were largely derived from T cells produced anew. Elevated TCRbeta diversity at day 60 was traced, in some patients, to surviving recipient T cells and thymic progenitors.

Library preparation (for TCRbeta) was performed with unique molecular identifiers. TCRdb called the PCR reads again in MiXCR, with one record for every CDR3 protein. Of approximately 1,000,000 distinct CDR3 sequences in the sample, roughly 29% were seen once. Details on this clonotype: The antigen is undetermined.

Germline CDR1 is MNHEY and CDR2 is SVGEGT. V lost 0 bases, J lost 5 bases, and 10 bases lay in between. CDR3 length: 15 residues. The chain employs TRBV6-2 or TRBV6-3 and TRBJ2-2, with D possibly TRBD2 on 6 matching bases. This sequence was found in a boy less than two years old who had a stem cell transplant for SCID, so the T cells may come from the graft donor. This sample comprised PBMCs, mostly from graft donor cells, obtained 360 days after TCRalphabeta/CD19-depleted stem cell transplant. CDR3 in amino acids: CASSYSTGETGELFF. The CDR3 region has the DNA TGTGCCAGCAGTTACTCGACGGGGGAAACCGGGGAGCTGTTTTTT.